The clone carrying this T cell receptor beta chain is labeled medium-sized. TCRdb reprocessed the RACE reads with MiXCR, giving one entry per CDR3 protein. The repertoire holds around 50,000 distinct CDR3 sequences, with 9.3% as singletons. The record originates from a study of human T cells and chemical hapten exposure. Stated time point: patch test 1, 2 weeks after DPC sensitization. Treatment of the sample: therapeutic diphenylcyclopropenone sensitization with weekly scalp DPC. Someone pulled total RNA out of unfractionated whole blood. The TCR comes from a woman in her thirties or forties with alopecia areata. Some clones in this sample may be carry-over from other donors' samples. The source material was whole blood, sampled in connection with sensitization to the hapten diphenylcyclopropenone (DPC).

The CDR3 DNA reads TGTGCCAGCAGTTCCCCAGGAGGGACAGGGCCCCTCAATGAGCAGTTCTTC. It is translated as CASSSPGGTGPLNEQFF. The chain joins TRBV6-2 or TRBV6-3 to TRBJ2-1, with 9 bases fitting TRBD1. Germline values: CDR1 MNHEY, CDR2 SVGEGT. V lost 4 bases, J lost 6 bases, and 13 bases stayed unmatched. This CDR3 region has 17 residues.